A single sample is the source of the 24 T cell receptor beta chains below, sequenced in a study of blood T cell repertoires in COVID-19. The assay was immunoSEQ multiplex PCR, and TCRdb's table has in-frame clones only and misses some. The repertoire has around 150,000 clones, 80% to 95% of them found once; the top ten carry roughly 4.8%. Sequenced material: peripheral blood. The receptors derive from a man between 25 and 39 years old with COVID-19, enrolled during active disease.

This sequence joins TRBV11-2 and TRBJ2-4; TRBD2 might be the D (5 bases). The CDR3 length is 17 residues. Germline loops: CDR1 SGHAT, CDR2 FQNNGV. V was shortened by 1 base and J by 0 bases, with 13 bases between the two germline ends. CDR3 region: CASSLVGKGLAKNIQYF. The DNA of the CDR3 is TGTGCCAGCAGCTTAGTAGGCAAAGGACTAGCCAAAAACATTCAGTACTTC. The full variable domain, with the rest looked up from reference TRBV11-2 and TRBJ2-4, is EAGVAQSPRYKIIEKRQSVAFWCNPISGHATLYWYQQILGQGPKLLIQFQNNGVVDDSQLPKDRFSAERLKGVDSTLKIQPAKLEDSAVYLCASSLVGKGLAKNIQYFGAGTRLSVL.

CDR3 amino acids: CAWSRGSNQPQHF. CDR3 sequence (DNA): TGTGCCTGGAGCCGCGGTAGCAATCAGCCCCAGCATTTT. The V gene is TRBV30, the J gene TRBJ1-5; D not resolved. The CDR3 is made up of 13 amino acids. Trimming left V 3 bases short and J 0 bases short, with 6 bases between. CDR1 and CDR2 from the germline V gene are GTSNPN and SVGIG (reference sequence).

This chain uses TRBV28 with TRBJ1-2; 8 positions agree with TRBD1. Germline CDR1 reads MDHEN; CDR2 reads SYDVKM. The trim removed 6 bases at V and 6 bases at J, leaving 9 bases unmatched. The CDR3 spans 14 residues. The CDR3 loop reads CASSHGQGTHGYTF. CDR3 nucleotides: TGTGCCAGCAGCCATGGACAGGGAACACATGGCTACACCTTC.

The J gene is TRBJ2-3, the V gene TRBV2; 8 nucleotides align to TRBD2. Germline CDR1 reads SNHLY; CDR2 reads FYNNEI. This CDR3 is built from 17 residues. Losses at the gene ends were 5 bases for V and 2 bases for J; bases not matched to a gene: 12. The CDR3 loop reads CASSFGSTSGHTDTQYF. The DNA of the CDR3 is TGTGCCAGCAGTTTCGGATCTACTAGCGGCCACACAGATACGCAGTATTTT.

This chain links TRBV5-4 with TRBJ2-5; possibly TRBD1 for D (5 bases). With 0 bases removed from V and 4 bases from J, the gap between germline ends came to 13 bases. CDR1 and CDR2 (germline): SGHNT, YYREEE (reference sequence). This CDR3 is 15 amino acids long. CDR3 nucleotides: TGTGCCAGCAGCTTGGAGACCTCAAGGGGAGAGACCCAGTACTTC. Amino acids: CASSLETSRGETQYF.

The chain's CDR3 is CASSSPPGQGVSPLHF. The CDR3 region has the DNA TGTGCCAGCAGTTCCCCGCCGGGACAGGGTGTCTCACCCCTCCACTTT. The chain links TRBV6-5 to TRBJ1-6; 9 bases map to TRBD1. CDR1 is MNHEY, CDR2 SVGAGI, per germline. CDR3 length: 16 amino acids. The junction had 11 bases not matched to a gene; V was cut back by 4 bases and J by 10 bases.

The V gene is TRBV9, the J gene TRBJ2-7; TRBD2 agrees at 7 bases. V dropped 0 bases and J dropped 0; count of bases not matched to a gene: 9. The CDR3 loop spans 17 amino acids. Germline assignment: CDR1 SGDLS and CDR2 YYNGEE. CDR3 sequence: CASSVDAGGGTSYEQYF. The CDR3 DNA sequence: TGTGCCAGCAGCGTAGATGCTGGGGGGGGTACCTCCTACGAGCAGTACTTC. The full variable domain, completed using reference TRBV9 and TRBJ2-7, is DSGVTQTPKHLITATGQRVTLRCSPRSGDLSVYWYQQSLDQGLQFLIQYYNGEERAKGNILERFSAQQFPDLHSELNLSSLELGDSALYFCASSVDAGGGTSYEQYFGPGTRLTVT.

V gene TRBV28 combines with J gene TRBJ2-3, with TRBD2 matching over 11 bases. J gave up 1 base and V 0 bases, and 0 bases lay outside the gene matches. CDR3 length: 16 residues. Germline CDR1 is MDHEN and CDR2 is SYDVKM. The CDR3: CASSLWTSGGTDTQYF. The CDR3 nucleotides are TGTGCCAGCAGTTTATGGACTAGCGGGGGCACAGATACGCAGTATTTT.

The chain's CDR3 is CASSSLQGTNSPLHF. In nucleotides, the CDR3 is TGTGCCAGCAGCTCTTTACAGGGGACAAATTCACCCCTCCACTTT. The J gene is TRBJ1-6, the V gene TRBV7-6, with 7 bases matching TRBD1. From germline, CDR1 is SGHVS and CDR2 FNYEAQ. The CDR3 consists of 15 residues. The J segment lost 7 bases and the V segment lost 4 bases, leaving 7 bases of the junction unmatched. Based on the CDR3 plus reference TRBV7-6 and TRBJ1-6, the full variable domain is GAGVSQSPRYKVTKRGQDVALRCDPISGHVSLYWYRQALGQGPEFLTYFNYEAQQDKSGLPNDRFSAERPEGSISTLTIQRTEQRDSAMYRCASSSLQGTNSPLHFGNGTRLTVT.

The rearrangement joins TRBV2 to TRBJ1-1; TRBD1 matches at 8 bases. From germline, CDR1 is SNHLY and CDR2 FYNNEI. This CDR3 has 15 residues. V gave up 3 bases and J gave up 3 bases; unmatched junction bases: 6. The CDR3 nucleotides are TGTGCCAGCAGTGATCTCGGACAGGGTTACACTGAAGCTTTCTTT. As protein: CASSDLGQGYTEAFF.

This clone came up once. The chain joins TRBV5-1 to TRBJ1-4; the D is unclear. Trimming removed 1 base at V and 2 bases at J, with 12 bases between. Germline V gene data show CDR1 as SGHRS and CDR2 as YFSETQ. This CDR3 has 16 residues. This chain's CDR3 is CASSLRVGTTNEKLFF. CDR3 DNA sequence: TGCGCCAGCAGCTTGCGGGTTGGTACCACTAATGAAAAACTGTTTTTT.

The rearrangement uses TRBV3-1 (or the pseudogene TRBV3-2) and TRBJ1-2; a possible D gene is TRBD1 (5 bases). Germline lookup yields CDR1 LGHDT and CDR2 YNNKEL (reference sequence). The V gene lost 2 bases and the J gene lost 1 base, with 8 bases spanning the gap. CDR3 length: 14 amino acids. The CDR3 spells CASSQKGINYGYTF. CDR3 DNA sequence: TGTGCCAGCAGCCAAAAGGGGATTAACTATGGCTACACCTTC.

The rearrangement uses TRBV5-8 and TRBJ1-5, with 8 bases matching TRBD1. Germline assignment: CDR1 SGHTS and CDR2 YDEGEE. The CDR3 has 14 residues. V gave up 0 bases and J gave up 11 bases; unmatched junction bases: 7. CDR3 amino acids: CASSLGLQGEAQHF. CDR3 DNA: TGTGCCAGCAGCTTGGGCCTACAGGGGGAAGCCCAGCATTTT.

Of note for this clone: One end of the junction is discordant with germline, which a read error may explain. This CDR3 is CASSRTSGAGYTF. Written as DNA, the CDR3 is TGTGCCAGCAGTAGGACTTCAGGGGCTGGCTACACCTTC. The chain employs TRBV19 and TRBJ1-2; a possible D gene is TRBD1 (6 bases). The CDR3 covers 13 residues. Germline loops: CDR1 LNHDA, CDR2 SQIVND (reference sequence).

The genes are TRBV6-5 and TRBJ1-5; maybe TRBD1 (6 bases). The CDR3 consists of 15 residues. Germline CDR1 and CDR2: MNHEY and SVGAGI. Trimming left V 8 bases short and J 2 bases short, with 16 bases between. The CDR3 reads CASRQGLEGNQPQHF. Here the CDR3 DNA reads TGTGCCAGCCGTCAGGGGTTGGAGGGCAATCAGCCCCAGCATTTT.

The gene calls are TRBV27 and TRBJ2-5, with D tentatively TRBD1 (6 bases). Germline V lookup: CDR1 MNHEY, CDR2 SMNVEV (reference sequence). The CDR3 totals 14 residues. V lost 5 bases and J lost 2, with 12 bases in between. CDR3 sequence: CASSHRQAQETQYF. The CDR3 nucleotides are TGTGCCAGCAGTCACCGACAGGCTCAAGAGACCCAGTACTTC.

This rearrangement joins TRBV5-1 to TRBJ1-2; no clear D gene. Germline V gene lookup returns CDR1 SGHRS and CDR2 YFSETQ. Trimming took off 0 bases at V and 2 bases at J, with 8 bases between the two ends. The CDR3 spans 14 residues. CDR3 nucleotide sequence: TGCGCCAGCAGCTTGGATGTCCAAAACTATGGCTACACCTTC. It yields the protein CASSLDVQNYGYTF.

The chain uses TRBV6-5 and TRBJ1-1; TRBD1 agrees at 9 bases. Per germline, CDR1 MNHEY and CDR2 SVGAGI. V gave up 4 bases and J gave up 1 base; unmatched junction bases: 4. The CDR3 totals 15 residues. The CDR3 DNA is TGTGCCAGCAGTTCCCGACAGGGGGAGAACACTGAAGCTTTCTTT. Translating it yields CASSSRQGENTEAFF.

This sequence joins TRBV3-1 (or the pseudogene TRBV3-2) and TRBJ2-3; D possibly corresponds to TRBD1 (6 bases). V was shortened by 2 bases and J by 8 bases, with 14 bases between the two germline ends. There are 14 residues in the CDR3. Per germline, CDR1 LGHDT and CDR2 YNNKEL (reference sequence). The CDR3 DNA follows: TGTGCCAGCAGCCAATCAGGGGCTGGGGGTACGCAGTATTTT. This sequence encodes CASSQSGAGGTQYF.

The chain is built from TRBV7-3 and TRBJ1-1; D gene uncertain. This CDR3 is built from 13 residues. Germline V gene lookup returns CDR1 SGHTA and CDR2 FQGTGA. V was pared by 3 bases and J by 5 bases, with 10 bases between. Written as DNA, the CDR3 is TGTGCCAGCAGCTTCGCAGAGGGAACTGAAGCTTTCTTT. Translated: CASSFAEGTEAFF.

V gene TRBV28 combines with J gene TRBJ2-3; 8 bases line up with TRBD2. The CDR3 runs 15 residues. The germline gives CDR1 MDHEN, CDR2 SYDVKM. V trimming: 5 bases; J trimming: 1 base; junction bases outside the gene matches: 5. CDR3 in DNA: TGTGCCAGCAGTATATTAGCGGGGCGCACAGATACGCAGTATTTT. Its translation: CASSILAGRTDTQYF.

The CDR3 loop reads CAWNPDRYTGELFF. CDR3 bases: TGTGCCTGGAACCCCGACAGGTACACCGGGGAGCTGTTTTTT. The chain links TRBV30 to TRBJ2-2; maybe TRBD1 (6 bases). The germline CDR1 and CDR2 sequences are GTSNPN and SVGIG (reference sequence). The V gene lost 4 bases and the J gene lost 3 bases, with 12 bases spanning the gap. The CDR3 runs 14 residues.

The rearrangement joins TRBV18 to TRBJ1-1, with no clear D. The CDR3 contains 13 residues. The V gene lost 4 bases and the J gene lost 7 bases, with 13 bases spanning the gap. Germline CDR1 KGHSH, CDR2 LQKENI. This CDR3 is CASSLRSAGEAFF. CDR3 DNA: TGTGCCAGCTCACTCAGGTCGGCTGGTGAAGCTTTCTTT.

The rearrangement uses TRBV13 and TRBJ2-6; D is unclear. Trimming removed 5 bases from V and 1 base from J, with 6 bases in between. The length of the CDR3 is 14 residues. CDR1 is PRHDT and CDR2 is FYEKMQ in the germline V gene (reference sequence). The CDR3 is CASSTGSGANVLTF. DNA of the CDR3: TGTGCCAGCAGCACCGGGTCTGGGGCCAACGTCCTGACTTTC.